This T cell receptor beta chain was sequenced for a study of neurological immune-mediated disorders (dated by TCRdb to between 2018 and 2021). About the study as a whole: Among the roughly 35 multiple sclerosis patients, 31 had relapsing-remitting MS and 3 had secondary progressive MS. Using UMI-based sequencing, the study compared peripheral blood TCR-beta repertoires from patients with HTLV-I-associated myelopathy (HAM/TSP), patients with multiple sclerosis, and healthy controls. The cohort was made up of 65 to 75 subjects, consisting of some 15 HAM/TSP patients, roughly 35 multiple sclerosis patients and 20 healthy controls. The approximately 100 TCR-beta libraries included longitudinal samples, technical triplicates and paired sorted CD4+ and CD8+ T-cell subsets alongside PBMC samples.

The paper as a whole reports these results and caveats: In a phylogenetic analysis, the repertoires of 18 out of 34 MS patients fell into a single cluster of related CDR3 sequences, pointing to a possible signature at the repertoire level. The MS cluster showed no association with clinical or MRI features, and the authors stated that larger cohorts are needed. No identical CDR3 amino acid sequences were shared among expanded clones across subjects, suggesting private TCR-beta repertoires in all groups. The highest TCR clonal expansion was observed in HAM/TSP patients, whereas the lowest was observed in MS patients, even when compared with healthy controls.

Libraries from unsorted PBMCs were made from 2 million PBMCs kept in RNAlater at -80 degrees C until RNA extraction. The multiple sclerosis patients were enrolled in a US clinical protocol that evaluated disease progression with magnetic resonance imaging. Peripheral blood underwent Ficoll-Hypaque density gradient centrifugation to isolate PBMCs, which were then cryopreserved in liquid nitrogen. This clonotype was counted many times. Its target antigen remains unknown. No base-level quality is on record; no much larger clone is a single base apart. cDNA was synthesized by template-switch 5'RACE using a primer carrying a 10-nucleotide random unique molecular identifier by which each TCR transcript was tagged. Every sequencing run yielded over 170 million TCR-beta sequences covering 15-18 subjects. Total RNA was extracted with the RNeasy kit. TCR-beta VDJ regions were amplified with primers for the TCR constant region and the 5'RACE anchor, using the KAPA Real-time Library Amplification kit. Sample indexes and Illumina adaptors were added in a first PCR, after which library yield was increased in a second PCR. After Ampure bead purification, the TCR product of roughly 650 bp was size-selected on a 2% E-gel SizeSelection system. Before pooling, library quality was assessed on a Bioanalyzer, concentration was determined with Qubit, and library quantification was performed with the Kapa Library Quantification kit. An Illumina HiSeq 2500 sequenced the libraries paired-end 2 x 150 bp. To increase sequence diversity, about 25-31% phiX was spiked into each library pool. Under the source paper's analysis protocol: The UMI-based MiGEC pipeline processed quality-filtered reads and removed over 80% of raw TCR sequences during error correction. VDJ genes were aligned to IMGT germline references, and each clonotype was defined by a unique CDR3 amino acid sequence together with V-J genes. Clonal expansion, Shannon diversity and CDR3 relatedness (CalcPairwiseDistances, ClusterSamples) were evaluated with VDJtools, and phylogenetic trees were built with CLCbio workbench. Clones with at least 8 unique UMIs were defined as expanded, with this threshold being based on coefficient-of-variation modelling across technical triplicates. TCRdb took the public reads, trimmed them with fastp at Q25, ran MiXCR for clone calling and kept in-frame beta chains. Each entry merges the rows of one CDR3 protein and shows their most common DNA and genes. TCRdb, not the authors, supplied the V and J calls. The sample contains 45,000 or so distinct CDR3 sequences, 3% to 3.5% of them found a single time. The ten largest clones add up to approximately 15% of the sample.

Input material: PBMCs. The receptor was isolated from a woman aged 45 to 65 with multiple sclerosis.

The CDR3 loop reads CSARDPTGPTEAFF. The base sequence is TGCAGTGCTAGAGACCCGACAGGGCCCACTGAAGCTTTCTTT. The chain is made from TRBV20-1 and TRBJ1-1; the central 7 bases match TRBD1. Germline trimming amounts to 0 bases on V and 4 bases on J, with 5 as the count of junction bases outside the gene matches. CDR1 and CDR2, per the germline V gene (reference sequence), are DFQATT and SNEGSKA. The CDR3 contains 14 residues, cysteine and phenylalanine counted. Only the CDR3 DNA is retained, 42 bases long and in frame from the first base.